This record covers a single TCR beta chain. The sample is drawn from a study of blood T cell repertoires in COVID-19. Whole-study context: The United States, Italy and Spain provided the acute and convalescent COVID-19 samples. T cells, B-cell-depleted T cells, or PBMCs provided the cDNA or gDNA that served as material.

Losses at the gene ends were 4 bases for V and 6 bases for J; bases not matched to a gene: 3. The CDR3 contains 15 residues. Germline V lookup: CDR1 SGHNT, CDR2 YYREEE (reference sequence). In the authors' methods: By means of reference gene primer amplification, nucleated cell counts were estimated. Sequencing was performed with immunoSEQ multiplex PCR; in TCRdb, only in-frame clones are kept and a portion is missing. V, J and clone size derive from that table, while D and trimming were established from the DNA sequence. The sample includes 200,000 to 250,000 clones, about 90% of them seen just once.

The chain recombines TRBV5-4 with TRBJ2-2; 13 positions match TRBD2. This receptor was identified in a man in his thirties or forties with acute or convalescent COVID-19. The sample was peripheral blood. The DNA for the CDR3 is TGTGCCAGCAGCAGGACTAGCGGGAGACCCGGGGAGCTGTTTTTT. This sequence encodes CASSRTSGRPGELFF.